A single TCR beta chain is shown here with its context. Its antigen is not known. This specimen comes from a study of STAT5B mutations in CD4+ large granular lymphocyte leukemia. Study results and caveats: Data were not HLA-matched across samples. CD4-sorted patient repertoires seemed more clonal than healthy CD4+ repertoires.

The CDR3 has 16 residues. Germline values: CDR1 SNHLY, CDR2 FYNNEI. V lost 3 bases, J lost 2 bases, and 11 bases lay in between. Sequenced by immunoSEQ multiplex PCR; TCRdb stores in-frame clones only, minus some. The sample includes tens of thousands of clones, 60% to 75% seen only once; the top ten take about 1.6%. This chain connects TRBV2 to TRBJ2-6; TRBD1 is a possible D gene (6 bases). The sequence derives from a human donor in good health. Specimen: CD4+ T cells from blood buffy coats. The DNA for the CDR3 is TGTGCCAGCAGTGACTTCCCAGGGGCTGGGGCCAACGTCCTGACTTTC. Amino acids: CASSDFPGAGANVLTF.